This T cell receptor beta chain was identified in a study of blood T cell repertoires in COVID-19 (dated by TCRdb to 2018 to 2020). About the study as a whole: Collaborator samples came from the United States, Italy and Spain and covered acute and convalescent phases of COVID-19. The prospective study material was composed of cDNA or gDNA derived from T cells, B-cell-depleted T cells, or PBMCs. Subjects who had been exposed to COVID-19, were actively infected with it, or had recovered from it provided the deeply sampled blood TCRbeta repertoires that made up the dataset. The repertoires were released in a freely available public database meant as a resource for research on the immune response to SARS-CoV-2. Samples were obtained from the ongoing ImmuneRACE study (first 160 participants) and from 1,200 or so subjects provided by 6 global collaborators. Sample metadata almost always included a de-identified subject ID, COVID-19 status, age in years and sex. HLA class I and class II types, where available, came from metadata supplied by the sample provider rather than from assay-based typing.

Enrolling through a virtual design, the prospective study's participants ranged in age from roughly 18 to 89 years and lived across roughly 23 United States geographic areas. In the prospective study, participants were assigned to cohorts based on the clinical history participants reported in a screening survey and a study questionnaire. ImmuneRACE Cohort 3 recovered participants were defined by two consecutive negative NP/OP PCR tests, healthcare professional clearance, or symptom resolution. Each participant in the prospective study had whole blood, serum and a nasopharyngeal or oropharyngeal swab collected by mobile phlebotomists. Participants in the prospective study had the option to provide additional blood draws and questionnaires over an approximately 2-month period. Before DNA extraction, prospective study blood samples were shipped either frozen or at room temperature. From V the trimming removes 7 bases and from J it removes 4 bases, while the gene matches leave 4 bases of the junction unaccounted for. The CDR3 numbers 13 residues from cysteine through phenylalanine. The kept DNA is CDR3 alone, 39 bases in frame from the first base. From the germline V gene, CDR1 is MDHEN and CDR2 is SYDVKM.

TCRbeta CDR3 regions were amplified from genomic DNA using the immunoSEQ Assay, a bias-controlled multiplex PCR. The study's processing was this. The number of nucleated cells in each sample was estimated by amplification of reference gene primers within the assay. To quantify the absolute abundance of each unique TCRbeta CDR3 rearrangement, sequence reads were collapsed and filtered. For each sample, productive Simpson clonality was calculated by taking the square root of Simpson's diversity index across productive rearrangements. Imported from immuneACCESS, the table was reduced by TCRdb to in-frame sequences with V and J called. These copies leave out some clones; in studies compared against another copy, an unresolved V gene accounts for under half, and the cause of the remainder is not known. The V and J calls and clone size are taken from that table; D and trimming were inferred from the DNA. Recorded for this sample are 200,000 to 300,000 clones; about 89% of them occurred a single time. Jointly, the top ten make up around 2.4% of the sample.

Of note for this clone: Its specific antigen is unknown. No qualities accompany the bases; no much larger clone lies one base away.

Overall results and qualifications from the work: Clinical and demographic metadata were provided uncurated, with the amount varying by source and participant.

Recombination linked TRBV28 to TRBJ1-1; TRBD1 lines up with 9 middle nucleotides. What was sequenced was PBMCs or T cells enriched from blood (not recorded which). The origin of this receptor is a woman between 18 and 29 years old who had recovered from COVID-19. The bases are TGTGCCAGCAACAGGGGGCTTGGCACTGAAGCTTTCTTT. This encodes CASNRGLGTEAFF.